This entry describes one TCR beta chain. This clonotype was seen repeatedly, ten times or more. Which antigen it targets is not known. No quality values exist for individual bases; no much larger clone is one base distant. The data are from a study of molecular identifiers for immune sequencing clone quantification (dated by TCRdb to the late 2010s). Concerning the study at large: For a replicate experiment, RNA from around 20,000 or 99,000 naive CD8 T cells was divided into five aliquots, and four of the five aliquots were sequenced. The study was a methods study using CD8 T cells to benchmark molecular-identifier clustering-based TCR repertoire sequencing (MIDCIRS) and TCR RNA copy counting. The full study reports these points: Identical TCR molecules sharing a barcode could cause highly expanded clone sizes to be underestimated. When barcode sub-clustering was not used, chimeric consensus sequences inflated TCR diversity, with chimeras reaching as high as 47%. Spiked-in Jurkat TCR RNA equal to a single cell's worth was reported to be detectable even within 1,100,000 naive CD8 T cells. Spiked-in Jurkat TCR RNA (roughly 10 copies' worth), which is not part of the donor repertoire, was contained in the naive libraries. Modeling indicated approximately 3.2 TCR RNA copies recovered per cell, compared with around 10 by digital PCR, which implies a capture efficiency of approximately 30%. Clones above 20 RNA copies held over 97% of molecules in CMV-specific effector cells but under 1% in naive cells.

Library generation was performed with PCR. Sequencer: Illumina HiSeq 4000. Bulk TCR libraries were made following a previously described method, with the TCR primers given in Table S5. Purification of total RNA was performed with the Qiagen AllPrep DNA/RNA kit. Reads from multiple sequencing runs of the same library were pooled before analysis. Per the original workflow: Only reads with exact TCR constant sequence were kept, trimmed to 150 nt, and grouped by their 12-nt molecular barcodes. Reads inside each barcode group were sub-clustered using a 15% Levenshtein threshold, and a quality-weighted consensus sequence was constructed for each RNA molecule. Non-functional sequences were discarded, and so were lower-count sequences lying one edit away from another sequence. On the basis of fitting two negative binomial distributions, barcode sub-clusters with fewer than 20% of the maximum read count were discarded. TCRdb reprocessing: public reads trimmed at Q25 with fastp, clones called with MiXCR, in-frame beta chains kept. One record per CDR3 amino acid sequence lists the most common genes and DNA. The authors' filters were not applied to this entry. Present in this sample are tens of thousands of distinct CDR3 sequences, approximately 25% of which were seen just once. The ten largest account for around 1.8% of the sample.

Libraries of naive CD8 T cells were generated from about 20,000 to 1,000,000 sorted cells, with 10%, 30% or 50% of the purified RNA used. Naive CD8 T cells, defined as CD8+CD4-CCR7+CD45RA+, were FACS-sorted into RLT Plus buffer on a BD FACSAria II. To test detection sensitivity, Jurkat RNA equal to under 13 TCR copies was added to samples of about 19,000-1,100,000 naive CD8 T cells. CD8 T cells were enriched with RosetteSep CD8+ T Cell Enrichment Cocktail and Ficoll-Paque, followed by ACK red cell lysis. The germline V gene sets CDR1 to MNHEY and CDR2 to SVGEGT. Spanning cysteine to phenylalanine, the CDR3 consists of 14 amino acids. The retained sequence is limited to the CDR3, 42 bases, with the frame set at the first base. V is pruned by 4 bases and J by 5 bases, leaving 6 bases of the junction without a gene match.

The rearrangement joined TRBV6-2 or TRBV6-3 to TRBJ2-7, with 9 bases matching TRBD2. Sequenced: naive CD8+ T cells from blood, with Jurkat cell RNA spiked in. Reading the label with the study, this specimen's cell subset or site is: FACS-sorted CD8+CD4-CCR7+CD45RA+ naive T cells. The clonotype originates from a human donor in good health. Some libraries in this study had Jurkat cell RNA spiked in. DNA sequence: TGTGCCAGCAGTTCGCGGGGGGGCCTTGACGAGCAGTACTTC. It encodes CASSSRGGLDEQYF.